The 3 T cell receptor beta chains reported below all come from one sample, sequenced in a study of T cell responses to AZD1222 COVID-19 vaccine. Repertoires were generated with immunoSEQ multiplex PCR, while TCRdb's copy carries only in-frame clones and drops some. The sample records 50,000 to 60,000 clones, 88% being singletons. Sequencing was performed on peripheral blood, taken on day 0 of AZD1222 vaccination. All receptors come from an adult in good health.

This clone was recorded a few times. The chain joins TRBV28 to TRBJ1-6; D unclear. Germline V gene data show CDR1 as MDHEN and CDR2 as SYDVKM. The germline V and J ends were trimmed by 11 bases and 5 bases, with 10 bases remaining between them. The CDR3 runs 12 residues. CDR3 bases: TGTGCCGGCCATTCTAATAATTCACCCCTCCACTTT. This translates into CAGHSNNSPLHF.

The rearrangement joins TRBV5-1 to TRBJ1-5; D possibly corresponds to TRBD1 (5 bases). Germline lookup yields CDR1 SGHRS and CDR2 YFSETQ. The ends were cut back, 2 bases at V and 0 bases at J, with 12 bases in the middle. The CDR3 spans 16 residues. In nucleotides, the CDR3 is TGCGCCAGCAGCTTCTCCGGGACGGATAGCAATCAGCCCCAGCATTTT. It yields the protein CASSFSGTDSNQPQHF.

This clone was counted a single time. This sequence joins TRBV5-4 and TRBJ1-2, with 11 bases identical to TRBD1. J lost 6 bases, V lost 0 bases, and 4 bases had no gene match. The CDR3 has 15 residues. Germline V gene data show CDR1 as SGHNT and CDR2 as YYREEE (reference sequence). CDR3 sequence (DNA): TGTGCCAGCAGCTTGGTAGGGACAGGGGGAGATGGCTACACCTTC. Its protein product is CASSLVGTGGDGYTF.